These 27 T cell receptor beta chains originate from one sample sequenced in a study of OX40 agonist ivuxolimab in advanced cancers. Assay: immunoSEQ multiplex PCR; the TCRdb copy retains only in-frame clones and omits some. The sample carries about 23,000 clones, approximately 77% recorded once. The material sequenced was CD4+ or CD8+ T cells sorted from blood, taken in a trial of the OX40 agonist ivuxolimab. All receptors derive from an adult with an advanced solid tumor such as melanoma, head and neck, liver or kidney cancer.

The CDR3 coding sequence is TGTGCCAGCTCACCAGGGGGCCAAGAGACCCAGTACTTC. Its translation: CASSPGGQETQYF. This rearrangement joins TRBV18 to TRBJ2-5; either TRBD1 or TRBD2 may supply D (5 bases each). V was shortened by 2 bases and J by 1 base, with 5 bases between the two germline ends. The CDR3 length is 13 residues. Germline CDR1 is KGHSH and CDR2 is LQKENI.

V usage is TRBV28 and J usage is TRBJ2-6, with TRBD2 as a possible D gene (6 bases). V was pared by 5 bases and J by 2 bases, with 13 bases between. Germline loops: CDR1 MDHEN, CDR2 SYDVKM. The CDR3 covers 16 residues. The CDR3 loop is CASSPEGEAGANVLTF. In DNA, the CDR3 is TGTGCCAGCAGTCCCGAAGGGGAGGCTGGGGCCAACGTCCTGACTTTC.

V is TRBV7-2 and J is TRBJ1-1; 7 bases fit TRBD1. V was pared by 2 bases and J by 5 bases, with 5 bases of the junction left unmatched. This CDR3 is built from 14 residues. Germline assignment: CDR1 SGHTA and CDR2 FQGNSA. The CDR3 sequence: CASSLKGAVTEAFF. CDR3 nucleotides: TGTGCCAGCAGCTTAAAGGGGGCGGTTACTGAAGCTTTCTTT.

The gene calls are TRBV6-5 and TRBJ2-1; 10 bases line up with TRBD2. The germline V gene encodes CDR1 MNHEY and CDR2 SVGAGI. The length of the CDR3 is 16 residues. With 0 bases clipped from V and 5 bases from J, the junction kept 4 bases outside the gene matches. The CDR3 DNA follows: TGTGCCAGCAGTTACTCGTCACTAGCGGGGCACAATGAGCAGTTCTTC. Translated: CASSYSSLAGHNEQFF.

V gene TRBV27 combines with J gene TRBJ2-1; 11 positions agree with TRBD2. The J segment lost 6 bases and the V segment lost 10 bases, leaving 11 bases of the junction unmatched. CDR3 size: 15 residues. The germline CDR1 and CDR2 sequences are MNHEY and SMNVEV (reference sequence). In DNA form, the CDR3 reads TGTGCCACGCGAACCGGGACTAGCGGTCGCAATGAGCAGTTCTTC. It codes for CATRTGTSGRNEQFF.

For the CDR3, the DNA is TGTGCCAGCACGGGCAGCCTCACAGATACGCAGTATTTT. This sequence encodes CASTGSLTDTQYF. This chain joins TRBV6-1 and TRBJ2-3, with D uncertain. V lost 7 bases to trimming and J lost 2 bases, with 10 bases between them. Germline V lookup: CDR1 MNHNS, CDR2 SASEGT. The CDR3 has 13 residues.

The genes are TRBV4-3 and TRBJ1-2, with 8 bases identical to TRBD1. V lost 4 bases to trimming and J lost 4 bases; unmatched junction nucleotides: 5. Germline CDR1 reads LGHNA; CDR2 reads YSLEER. This CDR3 comprises 14 residues. This chain's CDR3 is CASSPDRGAYGYTF. The CDR3 nucleotides read TGCGCCAGCAGCCCAGACAGGGGCGCCTATGGCTACACCTTC.

This sequence joins TRBV7-2 and TRBJ1-1, with D possibly TRBD1 on 6 matching bases. CDR1 and CDR2 (germline): SGHTA, FQGNSA. The CDR3 length is 15 residues. The V and J ends lost 5 bases and 5 bases respectively, with 18 bases between them. This CDR3 reads CASSTTQGIGTEAFF. The CDR3 nucleotides read TGTGCCAGCAGCACAACGCAGGGGATCGGGACTGAAGCTTTCTTT. Filled out from reference TRBV7-2 and TRBJ1-1, the complete variable domain reads GAGVSQSPSNKVTEKGKDVELRCDPISGHTALYWYRQSLGQGLEFLIYFQGNSAPDKSGLPSDRFSAERTGGSVSTLTIQRTQQEDSAVYLCASSTTQGIGTEAFFGQGTRLTVV.

This clone showed up just a few times. J is TRBJ2-5 and V is TRBV27; the match to TRBD2 covers 12 bases. Per the germline V gene, CDR1 is MNHEY and CDR2 is SMNVEV (reference sequence). The trim removed 6 bases at V and 0 bases at J, leaving 2 bases unmatched. The CDR3 sequence is 15 residues long. CDR3 nucleotides: TGTGCCAGCAGCCGGACTAGCGGGAACCAAGAGACCCAGTACTTC. Protein sequence: CASSRTSGNQETQYF.

V is TRBV29-1 and J is TRBJ1-1; D remains unclear. Per the germline V gene, CDR1 is SQVTM and CDR2 is ANQGSEA. V was pared by 7 bases and J by 7 bases, with 10 bases between. The CDR3 loop spans 10 amino acids. In DNA, the CDR3 is TGCAGCGGCCTACAGCGTGAAGCTTTCTTT. It is translated as CSGLQREAFF.

This sequence joins TRBV28 and TRBJ2-7; TRBD1 aligns across 7 bases. Looked up from germline, CDR1 is MDHEN and CDR2 is SYDVKM. The CDR3 is 15 residues long. V shed 5 bases and J 1 base; nucleotides not matched to a gene: 8. The CDR3 nucleotides read TGTGCCAGCAGTGCCCCGACAGGGAATTCCTACGAGCAGTACTTC. This encodes CASSAPTGNSYEQYF.

V usage is TRBV11-2 and J usage is TRBJ1-6; D gene uncertain. Germline assignment: CDR1 SGHAT and CDR2 FQNNGV. The CDR3 totals 14 residues. V was cut by 0 bases and J by 10 bases, with 10 bases left in between. CDR3 DNA: TGTGCCAGCAGCTTAGATTTGAGAGGCTCACCCCTCCACTTT. Translation gives CASSLDLRGSPLHF.

The rearrangement joins TRBV30 to TRBJ2-3; no reliable D call. The CDR3 extends over 11 amino acids. Per the germline V gene, CDR1 is GTSNPN and CDR2 is SVGIG (reference sequence). V lost 4 bases and J lost 4, with 6 bases in between. Written as DNA, the CDR3 is TGTGCCTGGACCCAGGCAGATACGCAGTATTTT. This encodes CAWTQADTQYF.

The rearrangement joins TRBV7-2 to TRBJ1-6; TRBD1 matches 8 bases. Losses at the gene ends were 5 bases for V and 8 bases for J; bases not matched to a gene: 11. Looked up from germline, CDR1 is SGHTA and CDR2 is FQGNSA. The CDR3 runs 16 residues. CDR3 sequence (DNA): TGTGCCAGCAGCCCTCGGCGGACAGGGACCTATTCACCCCTCCACTTT. Translating gives CASSPRRTGTYSPLHF.

The chain recombines TRBV5-6 with TRBJ2-2; 7 bases map to TRBD2. CDR1 is SGHDT, CDR2 YYEEEE, per germline. This CDR3 has 13 amino acids. V dropped 4 bases and J dropped 7; count of bases not matched to a gene: 4. The CDR3 sequence is CASSHPGGGELFF. In DNA form, the CDR3 reads TGTGCCAGCAGCCACCCGGGGGGCGGGGAGCTGTTTTTT.

The rearrangement joins TRBV18 to TRBJ1-1; TRBD1 agrees at 9 bases. The junction had 15 bases not matched to a gene; V was cut back by 4 bases and J by 9 bases. CDR3 size: 16 residues. Germline V gene data show CDR1 as KGHSH and CDR2 as LQKENI. The CDR3 coding sequence is TGTGCCAGCTCACGAACTACAGGGGGCCCGCTCTCCCAAGCTTTCTTT. Translated: CASSRTTGGPLSQAFF. The full variable domain, rest sourced from reference TRBV18 and TRBJ1-1, is NAGVMQNPRHLVRRRGQEARLRCSPMKGHSHVYWYRQLPEEGLKFMVYLQKENIIDESGMPKERFSAEFPKEGPSILRIQQVVRGDSAAYFCASSRTTGGPLSQAFFGQGTRLTVV.

The V gene is TRBV6-1, the J gene TRBJ2-7; 12 bases are shared with TRBD2. Trimming at V came to 5 bases and at J to 3 bases, leaving 2 bases not matched to a gene. CDR3 size: 14 residues. Germline-derived CDR1 and CDR2 are MNHNS and SASEGT. As DNA, the CDR3 is TGTGCCAGCAGTCTGACTAGCGGGAGCTACGAGCAGTACTTC. Translating it yields CASSLTSGSYEQYF.

The genes are TRBV28 and TRBJ2-1; tentatively, D is TRBD2 (7 bases). The ends were cut back, 3 bases at V and 0 bases at J, with 18 bases in the middle. Germline V gives CDR1 MDHEN, CDR2 SYDVKM. This CDR3 spans 18 amino acids. This chain's CDR3 is CASSLPGGLGGSYNEQFF. The DNA for the CDR3 is TGTGCCAGCAGTTTGCCGGGAGGCCTAGGGGGCTCCTACAATGAGCAGTTCTTC. Drawing the rest from reference TRBV28 and TRBJ2-1, the complete variable domain is DVKVTQSSRYLVKRTGEKVFLECVQDMDHENMFWYRQDPGLGLRLIYFSYDVKMKEKGDIPEGYSVSREKKERFSLILESASTNQTSMYLCASSLPGGLGGSYNEQFFGPGTRLTVL.

This clone was seen only once. The chain has TRBV7-2 and TRBJ2-7; TRBD1 or TRBD2 may be the D gene (5 bases each). Trimming shortened V by 6 bases and J by 4 bases, and 22 bases separated the two germline ends. Per germline, CDR1 SGHTA and CDR2 FQGNSA. The CDR3 length is 16 residues. CDR3 region: CASSWTGTDPGYEQYF. The CDR3 DNA follows: TGTGCCAGCAGTTGGACCGGGACGGATCCTGGGTACGAGCAGTACTTC. The variable domain in full, completed from reference TRBV7-2 and TRBJ2-7, reads GAGVSQSPSNKVTEKGKDVELRCDPISGHTALYWYRQSLGQGLEFLIYFQGNSAPDKSGLPSDRFSAERTGGSVSTLTIQRTQQEDSAVYLCASSWTGTDPGYEQYFGPGTRLTVT.

This clone was recorded only once. The chain has TRBV4-1 and TRBJ1-2; 11 nucleotides match TRBD1. CDR1 MGHRA and CDR2 YSYEKL come from the germline V gene. The CDR3 is 16 amino acids. After removal of 0 bases from V and 7 bases from J, the junction contained 7 bases not matched to a gene. Here the CDR3 reads CASSQDGQGALGGYTF. CDR3 sequence (DNA): TGCGCCAGCAGCCAAGACGGACAGGGGGCTCTTGGTGGCTACACCTTC.

V is TRBV19 and J is TRBJ2-7; 9 bases align to TRBD1. The CDR3 is 17 residues long. V was pared by 4 bases and J by 2 bases, with 12 bases of the junction left unmatched. Germline V gene data show CDR1 as LNHDA and CDR2 as SQIVND (reference sequence). The CDR3 DNA reads as TGTGCCAGTAGTAGAATGCCGGGACAGGGCACCACCTACGAGCAGTACTTC. It codes for CASSRMPGQGTTYEQYF.

Notes on this clone: The identical CDR3 is also encoded by other nucleotide sequences in the sample. The genes are TRBV4-3 and TRBJ1-1, with 9 bases identical to TRBD1. Trimming removed 4 bases from V and 0 bases from J; junction bases left unmatched: 6. CDR1 is LGHNA and CDR2 is YSLEER in the germline V gene. The CDR3 has 16 amino acids. CDR3 nucleotide sequence: TGCGCCAGCAGCCTCACCGGGACAGGGATGAACACTGAAGCTTTCTTT. Amino acid sequence: CASSLTGTGMNTEAFF.

With regard to this clone: It is unclear where the CDR3 begins or ends on the DNA, so no DNA is shown, and the CDR3 is as TCRdb lists it. The chain recombines TRBV6-5 with TRBJ2-7; the D segment call TRBD2 is taken from the table without a DNA check. Germline CDR1 is MNHEY and CDR2 is SVGAGI. Counting both end residues, the CDR3 totals 14 amino acids. CDR3 loop: CASSYSFGRGSKYF.

This chain uses TRBV30 with TRBJ1-6; 11 nucleotides match TRBD1. CDR3 length: 15 residues. The germline V gene has CDR1 GTSNPN and CDR2 SVGIG (reference sequence). Trimming at V came to 0 bases and at J to 7 bases, leaving 2 bases not matched to a gene. The CDR3 here is CAWSVGDRGNSPLHF. In DNA, the CDR3 is TGTGCCTGGAGTGTAGGGGACAGGGGGAATTCACCCCTCCACTTT.

The chain combines TRBV2 with TRBJ2-1, with unresolved D. The ends were cut back, 6 bases at V and 5 bases at J, with 14 bases in the middle. The CDR3 has 14 amino acids. CDR1 is SNHLY and CDR2 is FYNNEI in the germline V gene. The CDR3: CASRSGGGNNEQFF. Here the CDR3 DNA reads TGTGCCAGCAGGTCAGGTGGCGGCAACAATGAGCAGTTCTTC.

The chain has TRBV7-8 and TRBJ2-3; D perhaps matches TRBD1 (6 bases). The CDR3 sequence is 17 residues long. Germline CDR1 SGHVS, CDR2 FQNEAQ. The V and J ends lost 5 bases and 4 bases respectively, with 22 bases between them. Here the CDR3 reads CASSHRDLGVVADTQYF. CDR3 DNA sequence: TGTGCCAGCAGCCACAGGGATCTGGGGGTAGTAGCAGATACGCAGTATTTT.

This clone was picked up one time. V usage is TRBV7-2 and J usage is TRBJ1-5; maybe TRBD1 (6 bases). Germline-derived CDR1 and CDR2 are SGHTA and FQGNSA. The V and J ends lost 5 bases and 4 bases respectively, with 9 bases between them. The CDR3 sequence is 13 residues long. In DNA, the CDR3 is TGTGCCAGCAGCAGACAGGCGAATCAGCCCCAGCATTTT. Encoded protein: CASSRQANQPQHF.